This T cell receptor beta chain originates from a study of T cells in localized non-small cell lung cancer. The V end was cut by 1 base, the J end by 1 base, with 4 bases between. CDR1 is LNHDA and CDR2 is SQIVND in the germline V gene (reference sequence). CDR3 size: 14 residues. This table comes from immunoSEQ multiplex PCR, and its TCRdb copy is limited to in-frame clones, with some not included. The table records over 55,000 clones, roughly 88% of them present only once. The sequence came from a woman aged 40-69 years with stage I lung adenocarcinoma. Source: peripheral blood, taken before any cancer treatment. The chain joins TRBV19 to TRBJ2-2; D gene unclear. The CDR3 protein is CASSIAGNTGELFF. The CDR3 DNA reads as TGTGCCAGTAGTATAGCAGGGAACACCGGGGAGCTGTTTTTT.